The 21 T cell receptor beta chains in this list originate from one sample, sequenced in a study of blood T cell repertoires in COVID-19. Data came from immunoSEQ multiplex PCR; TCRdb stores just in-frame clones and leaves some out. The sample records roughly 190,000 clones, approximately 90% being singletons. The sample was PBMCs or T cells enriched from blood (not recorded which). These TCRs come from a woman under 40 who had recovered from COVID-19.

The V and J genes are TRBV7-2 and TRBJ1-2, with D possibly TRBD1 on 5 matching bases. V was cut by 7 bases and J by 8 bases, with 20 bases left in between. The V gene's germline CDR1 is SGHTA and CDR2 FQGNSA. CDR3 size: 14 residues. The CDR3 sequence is CASTIGAAIRGYTF. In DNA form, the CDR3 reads TGTGCCAGCACCATAGGGGCAGCTATTAGGGGCTACACCTTC.

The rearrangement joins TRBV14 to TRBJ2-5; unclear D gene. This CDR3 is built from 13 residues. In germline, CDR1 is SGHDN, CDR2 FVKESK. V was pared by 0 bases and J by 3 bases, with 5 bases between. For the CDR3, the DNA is TGTGCCAGCAGCCAAGATCTTGAAGAGACCCAGTACTTC. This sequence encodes CASSQDLEETQYF.

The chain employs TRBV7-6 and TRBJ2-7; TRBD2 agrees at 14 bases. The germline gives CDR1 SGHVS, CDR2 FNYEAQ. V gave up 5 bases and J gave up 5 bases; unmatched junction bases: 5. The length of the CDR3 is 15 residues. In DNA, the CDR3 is TGTGCCAGCAGCAAGGGACTAGCGGGAGTTAACGAGCAGTACTTC. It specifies CASSKGLAGVNEQYF.

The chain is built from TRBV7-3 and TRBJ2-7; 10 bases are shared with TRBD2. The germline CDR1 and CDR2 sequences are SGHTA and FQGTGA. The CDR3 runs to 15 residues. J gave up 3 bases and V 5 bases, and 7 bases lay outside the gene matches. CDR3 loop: CASSLEAGGIYEQYF. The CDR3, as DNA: TGTGCCAGCAGCCTCGAAGCGGGGGGGATCTACGAGCAGTACTTC. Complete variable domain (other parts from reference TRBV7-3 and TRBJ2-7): GAGVSQTPSNKVTEKGKYVELRCDPISGHTALYWYRQSLGQGPEFLIYFQGTGAADDSGLPNDRFFAVRPEGSVSTLKIQRTERGDSAVYLCASSLEAGGIYEQYFGPGTRLTVT.

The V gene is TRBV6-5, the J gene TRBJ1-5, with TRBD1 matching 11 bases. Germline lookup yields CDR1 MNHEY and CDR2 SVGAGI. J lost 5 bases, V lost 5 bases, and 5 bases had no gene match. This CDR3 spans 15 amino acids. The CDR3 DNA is TGTGCCAGCAGTCCCGGGACAGGGGGAGATCAGCCCCAGCATTTT. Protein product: CASSPGTGGDQPQHF.

CDR3 loop: CASSLGTGLDEQFF. DNA of the CDR3: TGTGCCAGCAGCTTAGGGACGGGACTAGACGAGCAGTTCTTC. J is TRBJ2-1 and V is TRBV7-3; 8 positions match TRBD2. Germline-derived CDR1 and CDR2 are SGHTA and FQGTGA. This CDR3 has 14 residues. Trimming at V came to 2 bases and at J to 10 bases, leaving 7 bases not matched to a gene.

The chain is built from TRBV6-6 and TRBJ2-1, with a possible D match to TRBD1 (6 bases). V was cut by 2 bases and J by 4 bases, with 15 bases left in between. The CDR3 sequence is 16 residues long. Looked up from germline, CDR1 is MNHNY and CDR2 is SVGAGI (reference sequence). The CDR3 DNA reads TGTGCCAGCAGTTACACCCCAGGGGAACCGTACAATGAGCAGTTCTTC. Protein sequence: CASSYTPGEPYNEQFF.

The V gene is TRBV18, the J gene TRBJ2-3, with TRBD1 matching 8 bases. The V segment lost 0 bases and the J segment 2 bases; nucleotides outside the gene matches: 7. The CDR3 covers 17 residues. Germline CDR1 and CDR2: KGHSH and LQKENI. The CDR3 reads CASSPPTGGFPTDTQYF. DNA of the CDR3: TGTGCCAGCTCACCACCAACAGGGGGTTTTCCCACAGATACGCAGTATTTT.

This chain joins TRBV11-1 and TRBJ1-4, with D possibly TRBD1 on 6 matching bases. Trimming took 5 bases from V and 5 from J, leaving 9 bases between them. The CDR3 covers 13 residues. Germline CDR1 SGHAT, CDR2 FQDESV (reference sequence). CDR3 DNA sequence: TGTGCCAGCAGCGACGGACAGAATGAAAAACTGTTTTTT. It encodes CASSDGQNEKLFF.

The CDR3 nucleotides read TGTGCCAGCAGCCGCAGGGGAGCCCTCGGTGGCTACACCTTC. Residues: CASSRRGALGGYTF. The chain joins TRBV3-1 (or the pseudogene TRBV3-2) to TRBJ1-2, with a tentative D call TRBD1 (6 bases). Germline loops: CDR1 LGHDT, CDR2 YNNKEL (reference sequence). The CDR3 runs 14 residues. Trimming took off 4 bases at V and 7 bases at J, with 16 bases between the two ends.

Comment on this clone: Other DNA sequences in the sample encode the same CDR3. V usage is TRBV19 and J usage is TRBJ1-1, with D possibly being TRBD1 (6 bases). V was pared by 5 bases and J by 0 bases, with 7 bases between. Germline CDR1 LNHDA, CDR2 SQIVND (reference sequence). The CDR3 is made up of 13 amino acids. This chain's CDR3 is CASSRTVNTEAFF. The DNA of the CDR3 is TGTGCCAGTAGTCGGACAGTGAACACTGAAGCTTTCTTT.

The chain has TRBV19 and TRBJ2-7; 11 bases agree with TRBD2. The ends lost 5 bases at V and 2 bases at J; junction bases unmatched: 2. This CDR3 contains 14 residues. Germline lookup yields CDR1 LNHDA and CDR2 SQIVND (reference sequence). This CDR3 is CASSSGLAAYEQYF. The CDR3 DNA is TGTGCCAGTAGTTCGGGACTAGCGGCCTACGAGCAGTACTTC.

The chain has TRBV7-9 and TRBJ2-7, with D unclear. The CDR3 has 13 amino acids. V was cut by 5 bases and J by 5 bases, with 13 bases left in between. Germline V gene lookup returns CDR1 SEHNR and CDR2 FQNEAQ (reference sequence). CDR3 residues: CASSLILGDEQYF. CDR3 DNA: TGTGCCAGCAGCCTAATTCTCGGAGACGAGCAGTACTTC.

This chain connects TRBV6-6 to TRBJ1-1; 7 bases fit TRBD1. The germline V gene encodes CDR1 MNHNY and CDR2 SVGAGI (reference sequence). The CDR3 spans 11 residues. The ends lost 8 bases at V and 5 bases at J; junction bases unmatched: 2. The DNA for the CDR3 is TGTGCCAGCCAGGGGGGAACTGAAGCTTTCTTT. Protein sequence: CASQGGTEAFF.

In DNA form, the CDR3 reads TGTGCCAGCCGCCTGGCCTCTGGAAACACCATATATTTT. This sequence encodes CASRLASGNTIYF. The chain links TRBV14 to TRBJ1-3, with D unresolved. The CDR3 runs to 13 residues. Germline V gene sequence: CDR1 SGHDN, CDR2 FVKESK. V was clipped by 8 bases and J by 0 bases, with 8 bases between them.

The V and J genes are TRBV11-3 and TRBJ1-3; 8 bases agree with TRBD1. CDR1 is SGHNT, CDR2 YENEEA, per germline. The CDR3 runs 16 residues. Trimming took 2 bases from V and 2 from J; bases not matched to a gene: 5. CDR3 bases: TGTGCCAGCAGCTTAAGGGGACAGGATACTGGAAACACCATATATTTT. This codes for CASSLRGQDTGNTIYF. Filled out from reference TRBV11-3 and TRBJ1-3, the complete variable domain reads EAGVVQSPRYKIIEKKQPVAFWCNPISGHNTLYWYLQNLGQGPELLIRYENEEAVDDSQLPKDRFSAERLKGVDSTLKIQPAELGDSAVYLCASSLRGQDTGNTIYFGEGSWLTVV.

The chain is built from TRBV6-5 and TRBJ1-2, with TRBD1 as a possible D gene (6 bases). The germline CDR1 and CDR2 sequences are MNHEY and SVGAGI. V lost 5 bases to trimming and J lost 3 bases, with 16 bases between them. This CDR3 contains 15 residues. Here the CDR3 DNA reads TGTGCCAGCAGTAACGCAGGGGATGGGGACTATGGCTACACCTTC. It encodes CASSNAGDGDYGYTF.

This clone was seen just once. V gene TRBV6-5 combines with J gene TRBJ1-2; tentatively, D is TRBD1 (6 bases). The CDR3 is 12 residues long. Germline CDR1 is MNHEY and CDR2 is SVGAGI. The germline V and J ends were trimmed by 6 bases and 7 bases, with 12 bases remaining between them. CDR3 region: CASRTGRGGYTF. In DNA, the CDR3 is TGTGCCAGCAGGACAGGTCGTGGTGGCTACACCTTC.

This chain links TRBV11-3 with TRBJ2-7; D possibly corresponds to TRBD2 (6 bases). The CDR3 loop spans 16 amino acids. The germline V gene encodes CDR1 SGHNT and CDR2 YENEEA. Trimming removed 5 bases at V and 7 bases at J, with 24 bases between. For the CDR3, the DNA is TGTGCCAGCAGCCCAAAAGAGAGGCGGACTACGAAGGAGCAGTACTTC. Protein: CASSPKERRTTKEQYF.

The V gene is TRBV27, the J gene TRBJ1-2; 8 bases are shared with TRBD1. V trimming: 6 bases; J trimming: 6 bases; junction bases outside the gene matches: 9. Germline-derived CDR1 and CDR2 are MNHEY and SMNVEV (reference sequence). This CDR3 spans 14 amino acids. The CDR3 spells CASSWARGRDGYTF. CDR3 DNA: TGTGCCAGCAGCTGGGCCAGGGGGCGCGATGGCTACACCTTC.

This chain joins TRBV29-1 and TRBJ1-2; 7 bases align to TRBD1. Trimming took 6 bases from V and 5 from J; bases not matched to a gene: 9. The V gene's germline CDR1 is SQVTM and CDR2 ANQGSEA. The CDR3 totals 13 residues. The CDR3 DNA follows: TGCAGCGTCTTTAAGCAGGGGGAGTATGGCTACACCTTC. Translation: CSVFKQGEYGYTF.